This T cell receptor (beta chain) was observed in a study of cytomegalovirus exposure and HLA in healthy donors (dated by TCRdb to 2016 to 2017). With respect to the entire study: In an earlier analysis of roughly 500 of the donors, roughly 300 Gb of sequence data and approximately 100 million unique TCR beta sequences from 180 million or so T cells were reported. Around 320 gigabases of sequencing data and roughly 90 million unique TCR sequences were included in an early release covering several hundred HLA-typed donors. Of the approximately 400 genotyped donors, 65% to 90% were placed in the genetic ancestry cluster associated with self-reported Caucasian donors. The study aimed to test whether cataloging public T cell receptors could reveal signatures of past pathogen exposure. The study profiled the T cell repertoires of hundreds of subjects by immunosequencing and related them to cytomegalovirus serostatus. Along with the roughly 670-subject first cohort, a separate validation cohort of around 110 different subjects was used. High-throughput TCR immunosequencing, statistical association of individual TCRs with disease status, and machine learning were combined to predict cytomegalovirus infection status. To study patterns of TCR occurrence, a later analysis re-analyzed previously published TCR beta repertoires from around 660 donors and added high-resolution HLA genotyping. The later analysis used no new phenotypic data to find candidate immune exposures, relying instead on TCR beta sequences and their occurrence across donors. An earlier analysis of fewer than 700 of the donors applied high-throughput TCR beta sequencing to assess whether each TCR beta V gene segment acted as functional or pseudogenic. Alongside the repertoire data, information on donor age, sex, ethnicity and CMV serostatus was compiled. Genome-wide SNP genotypes for about 55% of the roughly 670 donors were used in a later genetic analysis, which treated that subset as a discovery cohort. Every discovery cohort repertoire had been produced on one sequencing platform. Class I and class II HLA loci were covered by the typing at four-digit resolution. Typing coverage varied by locus: about 629-640 donors for A, B, C, DRB1 and DQB1; roughly 500 for DQA1; over 600 for DPA1; around 450 for DPB1. Four to six DR-DQ haplotypes were handled as single units for association and clustering because linkage in the cohort was strong. Among about 400 genotyped donors of the cohort, an average of roughly 230,000 unique TCR beta nucleotide sequences was sequenced per donor, of which about 18% were non-productive. Overall study results and their limits: While some public TCRs were present in many individuals, most TCR sequences turned up only very rarely across donors. In an earlier analysis of 587 of the donors, most TCR beta V segments appeared in productive rearrangements about 90% or about 30% of the time, broadly matching IMGT annotations. A total of 150 to 200 TCR beta chains were listed by the study as associated with cytomegalovirus. In a later analysis, HLA-associated TCR beta chains were found to be more clonally expanded and to have lower generation probabilities than equally common non-associated chains. The earlier analysis of some 560 of the donors excluded roughly 17 rarely observed V segments, including chromosome 9 orphons, because counts were too low. In this cohort, only TCR beta chains were sequenced, and detectable features were limited by the absence of alpha or paired-chain data. According to the authors, the approach could potentially be generalized to other disease states and immunological phenotypes. In both the original and validation cohorts, the classifier was reported to diagnose cytomegalovirus status with high specificity and sensitivity. In a later genetic analysis, fewer N-insertions in productive TCRs were reported among donors in an Asian-associated ancestry cluster than the roughly 700-donor mean. Some IMGT-functional V segments, including TRBV6-2 and TRBV6-3, could not be told apart with the 87-base-pair reads, so those segments were excluded. A further reported finding was that TCR beta sequences accurately predicted the HLA-A and HLA-B alleles for most subjects in the first cohort. Linkage disequilibrium might explain the correlated functional status among segregating V segments, but an unknown experimental factor could not be excluded. Roughly uniform sequencing depth across donors was assumed in presence/absence analyses, although this assumption may not hold. In vitro tests confirmed that a few of the cytomegalovirus-associated TCR beta chains recognize cytomegalovirus antigens. CMV serostatus was the only immune exposure information available for the cohort. In a later analysis, most CMV-associated TCR beta chains were found to appear HLA-restricted, with HLA associations seemingly driven largely by CMV exposure. Several of the top co-occurrence clusters appeared to be linked to parvovirus B19, influenza, CMV and Epstein-Barr virus, according to a later analysis. In a later analysis, 16,951 TCR beta sequences were associated with specific HLA alleles at a false discovery rate of 0.05. In a later analysis, TCR association rates were found to vary across HLA loci, with the most associated TCRs seen for DRB1 alleles and the fewest for HLA-C alleles. A group of highly shared sequence variants was considered likely to be a technical artifact of the sequencing pipeline. Because HLA typing was missing for some donors at each locus, association tests included only the typed subset. An association between a missense DCLRE1C variant and V-gene and J-gene trimming of TCR beta chains was found in a later genetic analysis and replicated in an independent cohort. When HLA alleles, especially DR and DQ, strongly co-occurred, TCR associations were difficult to assign to individual alleles.

In total, fewer than 750 healthy bone marrow donors made up the cohort. At the time of sampling, every cohort member was nominally healthy, though immune exposures that went unrecorded were likely present. The donor tested CMV seronegative and was one of the 352 seronegative cohort members. A peripheral blood sample was collected from each donor, and TCR beta sequencing was performed on peripheral blood mononuclear cells. The Qiagen DNeasy Blood Extraction Kit was used to extract genomic DNA from the blood cell samples. The CDR3, from cysteine to phenylalanine, totals 12 residues. Only CDR3 DNA remains: 36 bases, in frame from the first base. CDR1 and CDR2, looked up from the germline V gene, are SGDLS and YYNGEE. The trim is 4 bases for V and 9 bases for J, with a gap of 13 bases between the germline ends. The library was generated by the immunoSEQ multiplex PCR assay. The multiplex PCR relied on a mix of 60 forward primers for TCR Vbeta segments and 13 reverse primers for TCR Jbeta segments. The CDR3 region of rearranged TCR beta genes was amplified from genomic DNA by a multiplex PCR assay. On the Illumina HiSeq System, the amplified TCR beta libraries were sequenced as 87-base-pair reads. On the authors' methods: A later analysis counted around 72 million unique TCR beta chains across the 666 repertoires, and around 9.9 million of these chains were shared by at least two donors. To remove PCR and sequencing errors, raw reads were error-corrected and collapsed into unique sequences using a nearest-neighbor algorithm that merged closely related sequences. V, D and J gene segments were assigned by aligning CDR3 sequences to IMGT reference sequences. For a sequence to be retained, a match of at least six nucleotides to both a V gene segment and a J gene segment was required. A rearrangement counted as productive if the CDR3 had no stop codons and remained in frame with V and J, and every other rearrangement counted as non-productive. Following IMGT convention, CDR3 was defined as the stretch from the second conserved V-encoded cysteine up to the conserved J-encoded phenylalanine. Sequences without an unambiguous match to a single V gene segment were excluded from the earlier analysis of about 600 of the donors. In an earlier analysis of 587 of the donors, V segments were called functional above 56.7% productive rearrangements and were called segregating when the between-donor standard deviation exceeded 5%. A statistical classification framework was built for diagnosing cytomegalovirus status from the catalog of TCR beta chain sequences. In a later analysis, TCR nucleotide sequences were compared against IMGT/GENE-DB human TR gene sequences so that V and J genes could be assigned. In a later analysis, CDR3 sequences and most-parsimonious VDJ recombination scenarios were assigned using the TCRdist pipeline. In a later analysis, every TCR beta chain was defined by the combination of its CDR3 amino acid sequence and its V-gene family, and reads without a unique V-gene family were dropped. To address suspected cross-contamination and a sequencing artifact, a later analysis removed over 500 highly shared, low-generation-probability nucleotide sequences. In a later analysis, a clonal expansion index for each public chain was calculated from normalized within-repertoire ranks of inferred template counts. In a later analysis, generation probabilities were computed with a VDJ recombination model fitted to out-of-frame rearrangements, and the resulting probabilities were checked against IGoR. In a later analysis, TCR-TCR, TCR-HLA and TCR-CMV co-occurrence was scored with hypergeometric tests, and a repertoire-size bias correction was applied to TCR pairs. False discovery rates were estimated in a later analysis by permuting HLA or CMV assignments 20 times. In a later analysis, co-occurring TCRs were grouped using DBSCAN, with TCRdist sequence similarity added in when clustering inside HLA-allele-positive subsets. Repertoires with fewer than 30,000 or more than 120,000 public chains were left out of co-occurrence clustering, as were about five repertoires with anomalous nucleotide sharing. TCRdb re-hosts the immuneACCESS table, in-frame sequences only. Its copies lack some clones; in the studies checked, an unresolved V gene accounts for under half of them, and the cause for the rest is not known. The DNA was the basis for D and trimming; V, J and clone size are from that table. For this sample, the table gives 70,000 or so clones. The ten largest clones take up approximately 0.78% of the sample.

Of note for this clone: Its antigen is unknown.

The V gene is TRBV9 and the J gene is TRBJ1-2; the D gene lacks a confident call. The source of this sequence is a boy between 10 and 17 years old in good health and CMV-seronegative. Sequenced: PBMCs. The CDR3 loop reads CASSLVGESYTF. The nucleotides read TGTGCCAGCAGCTTAGTTGGAGAGAGCTACACCTTC.